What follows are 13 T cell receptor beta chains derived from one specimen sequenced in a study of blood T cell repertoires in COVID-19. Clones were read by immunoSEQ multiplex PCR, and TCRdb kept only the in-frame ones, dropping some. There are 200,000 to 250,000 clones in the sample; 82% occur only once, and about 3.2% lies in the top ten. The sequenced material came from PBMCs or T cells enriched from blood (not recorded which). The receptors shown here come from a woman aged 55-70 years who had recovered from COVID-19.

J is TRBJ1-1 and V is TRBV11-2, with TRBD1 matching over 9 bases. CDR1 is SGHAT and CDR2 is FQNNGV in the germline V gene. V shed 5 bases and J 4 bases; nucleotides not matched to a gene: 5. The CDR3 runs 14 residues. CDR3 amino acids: CASSEQGAGTEAFF. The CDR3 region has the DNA TGTGCCAGCAGCGAACAGGGGGCTGGCACTGAAGCTTTCTTT.

The CDR3 DNA reads TGTGCCAGCAGCAAAGAAGGGAGGACTAGCGGGGGGACCTCCTACAATGAGCAGTTCTTC. This encodes CASSKEGRTSGGTSYNEQFF. This rearrangement joins TRBV21-1 to TRBJ2-1; TRBD2, the table's D call, was not compared with the DNA. TRBV21-1 is tagged as a pseudogene. CDR3 length: 20 amino acids.

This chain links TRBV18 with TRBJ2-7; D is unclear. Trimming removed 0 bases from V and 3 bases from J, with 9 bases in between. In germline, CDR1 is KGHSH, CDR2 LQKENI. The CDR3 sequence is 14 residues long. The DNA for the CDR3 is TGTGCCAGCTCACCACCGGGCAGGAACTACGAGCAGTACTTC. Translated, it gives CASSPPGRNYEQYF. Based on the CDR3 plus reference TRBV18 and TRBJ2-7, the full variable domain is NAGVMQNPRHLVRRRGQEARLRCSPMKGHSHVYWYRQLPEEGLKFMVYLQKENIIDESGMPKERFSAEFPKEGPSILRIQQVVRGDSAAYFCASSPPGRNYEQYFGPGTRLTVT.

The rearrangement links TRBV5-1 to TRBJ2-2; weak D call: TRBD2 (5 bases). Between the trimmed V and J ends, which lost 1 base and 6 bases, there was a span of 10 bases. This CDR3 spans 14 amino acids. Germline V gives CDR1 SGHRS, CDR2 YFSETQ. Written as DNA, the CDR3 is TGCGCCAGCAGCTTGTGGACTCCGCCCGGGGAGCTGTTTTTT. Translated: CASSLWTPPGELFF.

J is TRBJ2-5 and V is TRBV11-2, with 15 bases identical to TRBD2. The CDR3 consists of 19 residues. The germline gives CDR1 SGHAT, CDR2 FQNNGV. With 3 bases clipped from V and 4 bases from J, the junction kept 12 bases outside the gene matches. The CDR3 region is CASSFGLAGGYDPLETQYF. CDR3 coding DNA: TGTGCCAGCAGCTTCGGACTAGCGGGGGGGTACGATCCGCTAGAGACCCAGTACTTC.

CDR3 sequence reads: CAFREGANYGYTF. In nucleotides, the CDR3 is TGTGCCTTTCGGGAAGGAGCTAACTATGGCTACACCTTC. The chain couples TRBV7-2 to TRBJ1-2; D unclear. Germline V gene lookup returns CDR1 SGHTA and CDR2 FQGNSA. The ends were cut back, 11 bases at V and 0 bases at J, with 13 bases in the middle. This CDR3 region has 13 residues.

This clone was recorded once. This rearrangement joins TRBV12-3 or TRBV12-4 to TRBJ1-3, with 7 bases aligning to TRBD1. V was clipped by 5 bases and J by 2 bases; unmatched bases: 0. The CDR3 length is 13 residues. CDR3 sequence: CASSDRAGNTIYF. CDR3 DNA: TGTGCCAGCAGTGACAGGGCTGGAAACACCATATATTTT.

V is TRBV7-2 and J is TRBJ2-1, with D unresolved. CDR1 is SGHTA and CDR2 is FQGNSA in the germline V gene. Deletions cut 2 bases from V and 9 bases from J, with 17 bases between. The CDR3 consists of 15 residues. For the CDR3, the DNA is TGTGCCAGCAGCTTATTAGTTGCCCGCAACGGTGAGCAGTTCTTC. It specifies CASSLLVARNGEQFF.

The CDR3 DNA reads TGTGCCAGCGGAGATAGCGGGGTCCTCTCCTACGAGCAGTACTTC. Residues: CASGDSGVLSYEQYF. The chain links TRBV5-4 to TRBJ2-7; 8 bases match TRBD2. With 7 bases clipped from V and 0 bases from J, the junction kept 9 bases outside the gene matches. From germline, CDR1 is SGHNT and CDR2 YYREEE (reference sequence). This CDR3 comprises 15 residues. Based on the CDR3 plus reference TRBV5-4 and TRBJ2-7, the full variable domain is ETGVTQSPTHLIKTRGQQVTLRCSSQSGHNTVSWYQQALGQGPQFIFQYYREEENGRGNFPPRFSGLQFPNYSSELNVNALELDDSALYLCASGDSGVLSYEQYFGPGTRLTVT.

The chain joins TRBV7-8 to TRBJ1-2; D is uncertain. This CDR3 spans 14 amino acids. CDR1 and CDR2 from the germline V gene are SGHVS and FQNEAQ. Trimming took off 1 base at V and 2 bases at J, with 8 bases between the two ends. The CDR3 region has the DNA TGTGCCAGCAGCTTAGAAGGCGGAAACTATGGCTACACCTTC. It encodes CASSLEGGNYGYTF.

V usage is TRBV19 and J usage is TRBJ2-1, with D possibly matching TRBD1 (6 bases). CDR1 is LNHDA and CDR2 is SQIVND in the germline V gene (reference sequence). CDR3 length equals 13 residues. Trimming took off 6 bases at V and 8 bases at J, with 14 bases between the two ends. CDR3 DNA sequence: TGTGCCAGTAGGACCAGAGGGGGAGATGAGCAGTTCTTC. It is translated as CASRTRGGDEQFF.

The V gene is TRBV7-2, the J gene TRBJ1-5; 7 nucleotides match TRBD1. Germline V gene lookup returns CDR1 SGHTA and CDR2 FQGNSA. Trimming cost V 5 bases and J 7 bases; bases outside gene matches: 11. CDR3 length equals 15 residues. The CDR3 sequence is CASSPRQGGGQPQHF. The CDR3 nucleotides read TGTGCCAGCAGCCCTCGACAGGGTGGGGGACAGCCCCAGCATTTT.

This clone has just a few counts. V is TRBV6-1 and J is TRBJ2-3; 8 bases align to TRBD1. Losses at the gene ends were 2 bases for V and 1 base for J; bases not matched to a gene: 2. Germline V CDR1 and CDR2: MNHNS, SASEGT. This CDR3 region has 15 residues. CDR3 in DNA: TGTGCCAGCAGTGAAAGGGGACAGGGCACAGATACGCAGTATTTT. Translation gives CASSERGQGTDTQYF.